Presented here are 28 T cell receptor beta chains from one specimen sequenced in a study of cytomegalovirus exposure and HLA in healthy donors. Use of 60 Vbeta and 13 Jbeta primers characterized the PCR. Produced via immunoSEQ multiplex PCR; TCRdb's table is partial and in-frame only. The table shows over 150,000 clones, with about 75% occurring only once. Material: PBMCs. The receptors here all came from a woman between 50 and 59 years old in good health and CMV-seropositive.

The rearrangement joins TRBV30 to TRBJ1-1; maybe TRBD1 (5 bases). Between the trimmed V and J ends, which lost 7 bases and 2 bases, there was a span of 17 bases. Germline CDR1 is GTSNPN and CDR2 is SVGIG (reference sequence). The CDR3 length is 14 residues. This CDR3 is CALKRDGTNTEAFF. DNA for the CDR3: TGTGCCTTAAAAAGGGACGGGACTAACACTGAAGCTTTCTTT.

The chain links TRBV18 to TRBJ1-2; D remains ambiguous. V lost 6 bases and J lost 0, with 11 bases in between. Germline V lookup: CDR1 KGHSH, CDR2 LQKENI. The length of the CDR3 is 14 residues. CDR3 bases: TGTGCCAGCTCCGCTGAGGGAGCTAACTATGGCTACACCTTC. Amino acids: CASSAEGANYGYTF.

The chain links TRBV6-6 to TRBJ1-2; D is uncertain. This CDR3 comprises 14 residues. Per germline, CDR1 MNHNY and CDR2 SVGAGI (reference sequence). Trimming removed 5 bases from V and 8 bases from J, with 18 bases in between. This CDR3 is CASSQYVRGDGYTF. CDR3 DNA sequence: TGTGCCAGCAGTCAGTACGTACGGGGAGACGGCTACACCTTC.

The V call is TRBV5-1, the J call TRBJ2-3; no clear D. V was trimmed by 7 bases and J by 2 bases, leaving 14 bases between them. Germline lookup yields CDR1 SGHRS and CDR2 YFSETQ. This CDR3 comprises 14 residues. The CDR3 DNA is TGCGCCAGCTTTGTTGGCTTATTCACAGATACGCAGTATTTT. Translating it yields CASFVGLFTDTQYF.

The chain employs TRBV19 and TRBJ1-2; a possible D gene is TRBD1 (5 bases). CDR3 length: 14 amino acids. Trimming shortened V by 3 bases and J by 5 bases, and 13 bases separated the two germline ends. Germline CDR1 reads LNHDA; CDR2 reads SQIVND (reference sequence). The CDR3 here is CASSIGGTLYGYTF. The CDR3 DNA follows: TGTGCCAGTAGTATTGGGGGGACGCTTTATGGCTACACCTTC.

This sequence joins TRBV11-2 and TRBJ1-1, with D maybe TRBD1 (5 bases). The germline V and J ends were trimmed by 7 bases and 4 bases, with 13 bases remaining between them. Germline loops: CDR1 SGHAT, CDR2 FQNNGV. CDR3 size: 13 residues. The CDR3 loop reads CASKLGGGTEAFF. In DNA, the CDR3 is TGTGCCAGCAAGCTCGGGGGTGGCACTGAAGCTTTCTTT. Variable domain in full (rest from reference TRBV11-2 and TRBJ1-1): EAGVAQSPRYKIIEKRQSVAFWCNPISGHATLYWYQQILGQGPKLLIQFQNNGVVDDSQLPKDRFSAERLKGVDSTLKIQPAKLEDSAVYLCASKLGGGTEAFFGQGTRLTVV.

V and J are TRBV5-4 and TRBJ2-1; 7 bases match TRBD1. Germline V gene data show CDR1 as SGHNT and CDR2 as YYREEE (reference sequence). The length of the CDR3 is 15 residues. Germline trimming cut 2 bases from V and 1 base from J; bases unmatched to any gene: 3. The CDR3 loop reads CASSFRQGSYNEQFF. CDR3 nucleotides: TGTGCCAGCAGCTTTAGACAGGGATCCTACAATGAGCAGTTCTTC.

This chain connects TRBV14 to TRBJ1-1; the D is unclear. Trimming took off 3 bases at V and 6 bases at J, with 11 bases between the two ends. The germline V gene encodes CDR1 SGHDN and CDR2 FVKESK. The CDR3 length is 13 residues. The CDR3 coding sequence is TGTGCCAGCAGCCATGAGGCGCGGGCTGAAGCTTTCTTT. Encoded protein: CASSHEARAEAFF.

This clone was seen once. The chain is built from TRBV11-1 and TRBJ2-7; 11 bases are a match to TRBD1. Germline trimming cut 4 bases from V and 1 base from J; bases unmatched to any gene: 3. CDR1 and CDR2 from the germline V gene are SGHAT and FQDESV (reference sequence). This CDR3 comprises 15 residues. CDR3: CASSYGTGGSYEQYF. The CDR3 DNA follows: TGTGCCAGCAGCTATGGGACAGGGGGATCCTACGAGCAGTACTTC.

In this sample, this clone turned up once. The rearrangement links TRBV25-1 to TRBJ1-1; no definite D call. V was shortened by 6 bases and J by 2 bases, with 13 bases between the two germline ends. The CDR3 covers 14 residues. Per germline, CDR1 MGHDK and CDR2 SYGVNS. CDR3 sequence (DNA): TGTGCCAGCAGCCCAACAGACGGTAACACTGAAGCTTTCTTT. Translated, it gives CASSPTDGNTEAFF.

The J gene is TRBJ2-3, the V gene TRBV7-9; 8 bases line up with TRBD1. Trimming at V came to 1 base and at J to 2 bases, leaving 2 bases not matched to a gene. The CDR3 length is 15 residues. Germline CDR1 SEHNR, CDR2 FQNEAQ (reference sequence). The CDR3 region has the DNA TGTGCCAGCAGCTTAGGACAGGGGATCACAGATACGCAGTATTTT. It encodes CASSLGQGITDTQYF.

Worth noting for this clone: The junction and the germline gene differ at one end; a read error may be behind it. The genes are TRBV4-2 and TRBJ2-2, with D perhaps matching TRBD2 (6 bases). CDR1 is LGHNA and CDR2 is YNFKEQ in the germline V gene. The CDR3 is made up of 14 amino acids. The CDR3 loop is CASSQAGSTGGLFF. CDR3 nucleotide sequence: TGTGCCAGCAGCCAAGCTGGCAGCACCGGGGGGCTGTTTTTT.

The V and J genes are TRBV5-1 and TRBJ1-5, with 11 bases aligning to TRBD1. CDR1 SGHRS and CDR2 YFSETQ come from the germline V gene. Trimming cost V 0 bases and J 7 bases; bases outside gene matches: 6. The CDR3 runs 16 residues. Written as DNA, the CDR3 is TGCGCCAGCAGCTTGGGGGACAGGGGGGAGGTCCAGCCCCAGCATTTT. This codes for CASSLGDRGEVQPQHF.

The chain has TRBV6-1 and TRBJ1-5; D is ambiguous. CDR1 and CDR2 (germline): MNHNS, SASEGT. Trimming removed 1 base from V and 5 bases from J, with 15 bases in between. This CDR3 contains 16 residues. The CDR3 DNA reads TGTGCCAGCAGTGAAGGGTTCGTCGGGGTCCATCAGCCCCAGCATTTT. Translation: CASSEGFVGVHQPQHF.

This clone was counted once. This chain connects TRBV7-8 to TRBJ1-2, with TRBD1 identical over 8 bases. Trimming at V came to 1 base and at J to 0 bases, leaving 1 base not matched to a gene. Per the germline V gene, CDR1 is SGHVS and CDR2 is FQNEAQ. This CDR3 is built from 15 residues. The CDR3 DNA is TGTGCCAGCAGCTTAGGGGACAGGACTAACTATGGCTACACCTTC. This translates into CASSLGDRTNYGYTF.

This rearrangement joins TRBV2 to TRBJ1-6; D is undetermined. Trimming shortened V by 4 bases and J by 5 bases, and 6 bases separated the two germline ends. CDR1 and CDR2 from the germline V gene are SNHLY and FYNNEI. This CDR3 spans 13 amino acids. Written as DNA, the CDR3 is TGTGCCAGCAGTGGGGAGAATAATTCACCCCTCCACTTT. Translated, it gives CASSGENNSPLHF. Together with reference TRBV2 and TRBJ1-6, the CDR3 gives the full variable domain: EPEVTQTPSHQVTQMGQEVILRCVPISNHLYFYWYRQILGQKVEFLVSFYNNEISEKSEIFDDQFSVERPDGSNFTLKIRSTKLEDSAMYFCASSGENNSPLHFGNGTRLTVT.

This CDR3 reads CASSLQENTGELFF. The CDR3 coding sequence is TGTGCCAGTAGTCTACAGGAGAACACCGGGGAGCTGTTTTTT. The J gene is TRBJ2-2, the V gene TRBV19, with D tentatively TRBD1 (5 bases). Trimming took 5 bases from V and 1 from J, leaving 8 bases between them. The CDR3 has 14 residues. The germline gives CDR1 LNHDA, CDR2 SQIVND (reference sequence).

The CDR3 coding sequence is TGTGCCAGAAGCTTGGGGACGGGCAGGACAGATCGAATGAACAGGATGACTAATGAAAAACTGTTTTTT. Amino acid sequence: CARSLGTGRTDRMNRMTNEKLFF. The V call is TRBV5-3, the J call TRBJ1-4; D is perhaps TRBD1 (6 bases). TRBV5-3 is an ORF for which the function is uncertain. This CDR3 has 23 residues. Trimming stripped 0 bases from V and 2 bases from J, with 32 bases between.

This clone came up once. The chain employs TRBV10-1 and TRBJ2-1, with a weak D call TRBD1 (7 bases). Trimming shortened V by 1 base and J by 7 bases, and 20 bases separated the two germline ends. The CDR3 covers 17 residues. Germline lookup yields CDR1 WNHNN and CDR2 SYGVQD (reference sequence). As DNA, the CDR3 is TGCGCCAGCAGTGAGTACCTACGACAGGGAGGCACGAATGAGCAGTTCTTC. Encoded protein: CASSEYLRQGGTNEQFF.

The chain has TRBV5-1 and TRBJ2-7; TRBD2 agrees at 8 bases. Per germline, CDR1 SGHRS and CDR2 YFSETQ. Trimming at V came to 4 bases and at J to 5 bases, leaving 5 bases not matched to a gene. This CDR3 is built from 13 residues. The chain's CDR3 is CASSPRGGDEQYF. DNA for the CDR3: TGCGCCAGCAGCCCCCGGGGGGGTGACGAGCAGTACTTC.

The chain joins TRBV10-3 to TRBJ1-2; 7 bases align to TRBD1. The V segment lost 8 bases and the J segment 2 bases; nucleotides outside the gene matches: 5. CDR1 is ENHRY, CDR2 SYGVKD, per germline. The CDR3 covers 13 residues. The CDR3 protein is CAIQGDVNYGYTF. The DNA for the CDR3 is TGTGCCATCCAGGGGGATGTGAACTATGGCTACACCTTC.

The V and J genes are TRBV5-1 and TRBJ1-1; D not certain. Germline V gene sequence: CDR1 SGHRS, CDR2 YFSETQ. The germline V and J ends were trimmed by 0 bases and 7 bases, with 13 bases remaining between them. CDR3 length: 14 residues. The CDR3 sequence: CASSLGGSRREAFF. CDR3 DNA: TGCGCCAGCAGCTTGGGCGGCAGTCGCCGTGAAGCTTTCTTT.

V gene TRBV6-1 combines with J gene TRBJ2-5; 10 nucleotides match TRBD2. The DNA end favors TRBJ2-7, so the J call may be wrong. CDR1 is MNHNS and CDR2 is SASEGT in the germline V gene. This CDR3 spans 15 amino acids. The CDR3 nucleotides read TGTGCCAGCAGTGAAGTGGGACTAGCGCACTACGAGCAGTACTTC. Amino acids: CASSEVGLAHYEQYF.

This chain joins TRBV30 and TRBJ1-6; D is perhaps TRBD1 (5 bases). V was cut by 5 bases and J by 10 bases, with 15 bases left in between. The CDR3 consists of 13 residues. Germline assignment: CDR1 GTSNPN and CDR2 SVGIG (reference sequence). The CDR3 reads CAWLQGKNSPLHF. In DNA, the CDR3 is TGTGCCTGGCTGCAGGGCAAGAACTCACCCCTCCACTTT.

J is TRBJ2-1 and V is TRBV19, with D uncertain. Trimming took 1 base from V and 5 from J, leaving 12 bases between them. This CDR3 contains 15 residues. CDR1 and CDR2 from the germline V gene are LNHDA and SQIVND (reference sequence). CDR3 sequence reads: CASSIGPLEHNEQFF. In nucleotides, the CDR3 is TGTGCCAGTAGTATAGGACCGCTAGAACACAATGAGCAGTTCTTC.

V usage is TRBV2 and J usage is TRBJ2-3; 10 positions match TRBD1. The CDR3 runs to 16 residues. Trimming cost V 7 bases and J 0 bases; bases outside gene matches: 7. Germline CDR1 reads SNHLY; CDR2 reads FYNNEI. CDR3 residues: CASTGDRGRSTDTQYF. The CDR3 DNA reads TGTGCCAGCACTGGGGACAGGGGACGGAGCACAGATACGCAGTATTTT.

The CDR3 is CATSTREGLYGYTF. DNA for the CDR3: TGTGCCACCAGCACCCGGGAAGGGCTGTATGGCTACACCTTC. This chain uses TRBV15 with TRBJ1-2; unclear D gene. Germline CDR1 and CDR2: LNHNV and YYDKDF (reference sequence). Trimming removed 4 bases from V and 5 bases from J, with 14 bases in between. This CDR3 has 14 amino acids.

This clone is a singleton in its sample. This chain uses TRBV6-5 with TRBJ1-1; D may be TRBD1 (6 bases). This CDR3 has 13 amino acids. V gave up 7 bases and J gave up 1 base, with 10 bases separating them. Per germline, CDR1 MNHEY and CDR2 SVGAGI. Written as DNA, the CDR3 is TGTGCCAGCAATCGAGGGGGGAACACTGAAGCTTTCTTT. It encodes CASNRGGNTEAFF.